The present T cell receptor beta chain was sequenced within a study of shared clonotypes between healthy human individuals. V was trimmed by 4 bases and J by 7 bases, leaving 16 bases between them. The length of the CDR3 is 14 residues. Per the germline V gene, CDR1 is MDHEN and CDR2 is SYDVKM. Using immunoSEQ multiplex PCR, the repertoire was profiled, and TCRdb retains in-frame clones only, with some absent. In the table there are some 2.4 million clones, 90% to 95% of which are singletons. This clone has more than one count but fewer than ten. Sample: naive CD4+ T cells from PBMCs. Subset: CD45RA+ positively selected. The rearrangement links TRBV28 to TRBJ1-1; D not certain. The TCR comes from a man between 18 and 35 years old in good health. Some clones in this sample may be carry-over from other donors' samples. Here the CDR3 DNA reads TGTGCCAGCAGTTCCGGGCGGGAAGGAGGTGAAGCTTTCTTT. This codes for CASSSGREGGEAFF. Combining the CDR3 with reference TRBV28 and TRBJ1-1 gives the whole variable domain DVKVTQSSRYLVKRTGEKVFLECVQDMDHENMFWYRQDPGLGLRLIYFSYDVKMKEKGDIPEGYSVSREKKERFSLILESASTNQTSMYLCASSSGREGGEAFFGQGTRLTVV.